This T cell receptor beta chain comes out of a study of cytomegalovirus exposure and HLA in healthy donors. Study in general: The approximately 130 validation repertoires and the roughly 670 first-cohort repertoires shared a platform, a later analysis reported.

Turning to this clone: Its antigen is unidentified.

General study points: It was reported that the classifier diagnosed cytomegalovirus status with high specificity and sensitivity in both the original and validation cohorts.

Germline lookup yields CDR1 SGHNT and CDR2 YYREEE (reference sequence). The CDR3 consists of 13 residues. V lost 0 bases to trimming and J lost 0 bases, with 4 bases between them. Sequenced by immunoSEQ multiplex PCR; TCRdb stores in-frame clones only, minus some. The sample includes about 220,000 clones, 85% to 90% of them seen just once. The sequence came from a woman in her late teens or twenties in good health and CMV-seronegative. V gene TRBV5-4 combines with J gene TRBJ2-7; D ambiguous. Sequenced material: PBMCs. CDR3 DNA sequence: TGTGCCAGCAGCTTGGACAACTCCTACGAGCAGTACTTC. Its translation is CASSLDNSYEQYF.